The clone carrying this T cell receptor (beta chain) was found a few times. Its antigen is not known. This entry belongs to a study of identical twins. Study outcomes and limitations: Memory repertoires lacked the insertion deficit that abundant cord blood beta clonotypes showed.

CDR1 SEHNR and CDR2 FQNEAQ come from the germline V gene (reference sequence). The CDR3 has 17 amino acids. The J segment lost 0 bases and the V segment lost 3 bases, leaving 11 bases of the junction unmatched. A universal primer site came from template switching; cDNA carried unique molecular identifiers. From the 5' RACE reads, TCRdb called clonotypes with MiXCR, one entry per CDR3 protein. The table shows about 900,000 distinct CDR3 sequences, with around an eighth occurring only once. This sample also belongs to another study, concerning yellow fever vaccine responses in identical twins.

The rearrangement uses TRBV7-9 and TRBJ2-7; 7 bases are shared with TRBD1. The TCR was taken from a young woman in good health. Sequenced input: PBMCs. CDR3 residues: CASSLWTGLTTSYEQYF. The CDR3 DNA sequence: TGTGCCAGCAGCTTGTGGACAGGCCTTACTACCTCCTACGAGCAGTACTTC.